This T cell receptor beta chain derives from a study of OX40 agonist ivuxolimab in advanced cancers. With regard to the full study: The costimulatory receptor OX40 (CD134) was targeted by ivuxolimab, a fully human IgG2 agonistic monoclonal antibody. The monotherapy dose-escalation portion (N ≈ 52 patients) of the phase I ivuxolimab trial is reported in the paper. Peripheral TCRbeta sequencing aimed to test whether ivuxolimab altered TCR sequence diversity and caused clonal T-cell expansion. A male proportion of roughly 80% and a mean age of around 60 years, ranging from roughly 23 to 80, were recorded for the dose-escalation cohort. Partial responses occurred in three dose-escalation patients, of whom one had hepatocellular carcinoma and two had cutaneous melanoma. Intravenous ivuxolimab was administered to patients every 2 weeks at six dose levels: 0.01, 0.1, 0.3, 1.5, 3 and 10 mg/kg. Among the roughly 52 dose-escalation patients, some 20 had hepatocellular carcinoma, approximately 15 melanoma, 9 renal cell carcinoma and 9 head and neck cancer. Prior anti-PD-1, anti-PD-L1 or anti-CTLA-4 therapy was permitted, and checkpoint inhibitors had been received by roughly 40% of dose-escalation patients.

Genomic DNA was isolated from the sorted cells so that the TCRbeta CDR3 region could be sequenced. The immunoSEQ Assay was used for sequencing of TCRbeta CDR3 regions. This immuneACCESS table, as held by TCRdb, lists in-frame sequences with V and J called but not all clones. Of the missing ones, under half trace to an unresolved V gene in checked studies; the others have no known cause. The table for this sample lists some 57,000 clones; 75% to 90% of them were counted only once. The top ten clonotypes cover less than 6% of the sample. The trial excluded patients who had a history of autoimmune disease or were on systemic immunosuppression. In every dose cohort, peripheral blood was drawn for TCR sequencing at baseline, cycle 4 day 1, and cycle 7 day 1. The samples were taken from a phase I, first-in-human, multicenter, open-label dose-escalation trial of ivuxolimab. The trial enrolled adults with locally advanced or metastatic head and neck squamous cell, hepatocellular, melanoma or renal cell carcinoma. CD4+ and CD8+ T cells were sorted separately from peripheral blood before TCR sequencing.

With regard to this clone: Its antigen is not yet known. One base away there is no much larger clone; base qualities are not given.

Broader findings and caveats from the paper: After ivuxolimab, expanded clones were on average more numerous among CD8+ T cells than among CD4+ T cells. Low levels of normalized T-cell clonal expansion were also seen in some patients who did not respond. The antigen specificity of the peripheral T cells that underwent clonal expansion was not determined. At doses from 0.1 to 3.0 mg/kg, clonal expansion was seen in both CD4+ and CD8+ blood T cells between baseline and week 6. Partial responders in the 0.1-3.0 mg/kg groups had among the lowest normalized peripheral clonal expansion, especially among CD8+ T cells.

The specimen comprised CD4+ or CD8+ T cells sorted from blood, sampled in a trial of the OX40 agonist ivuxolimab. This TCR was recovered from an adult with an advanced solid tumor such as melanoma, head and neck, liver or kidney cancer.

The nucleotide sequence is given as TGTGCCAGCAGCCCCCGAGCCCCCGACTACGAGCAGTACTTC. The translation is CASSPRAPDYEQYF. This receptor chain uses TRBV9 and TRBJ2-7; too little of a D gene remains to name it. The CDR3, from cysteine to phenylalanine, totals 14 residues. The read is trimmed to its CDR3 DNA, 42 bases read in frame from base 1. V and J are truncated by 4 bases and 3 bases respectively, leaving an intervening sequence of 14 bases. According to the germline V gene, CDR1 reads SGDLS and CDR2 reads YYNGEE.